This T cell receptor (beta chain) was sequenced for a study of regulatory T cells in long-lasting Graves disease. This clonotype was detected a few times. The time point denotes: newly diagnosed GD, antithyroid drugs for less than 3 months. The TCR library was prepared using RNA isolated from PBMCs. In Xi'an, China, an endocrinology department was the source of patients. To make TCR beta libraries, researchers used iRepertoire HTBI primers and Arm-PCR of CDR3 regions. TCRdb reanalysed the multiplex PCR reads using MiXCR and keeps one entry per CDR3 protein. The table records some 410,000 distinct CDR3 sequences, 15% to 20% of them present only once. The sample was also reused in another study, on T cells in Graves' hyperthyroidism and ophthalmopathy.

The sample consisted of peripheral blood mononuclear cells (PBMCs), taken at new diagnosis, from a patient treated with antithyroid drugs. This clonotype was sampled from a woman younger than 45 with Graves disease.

The CDR3 here is CASSLGREDTQYF. The CDR3 DNA reads as TGTGCCAGCAGCCTTGGAAGAGAAGATACGCAGTATTTT. This chain links TRBV9 with TRBJ2-3; no clear D gene. Germline lookup yields CDR1 SGDLS and CDR2 YYNGEE. Trimming took off 4 bases at V and 5 bases at J, with 11 bases between the two ends. There are 13 residues in the CDR3.